Listed below are T cell receptor beta chains from one sample, sequenced in a study of blood T cell repertoires in COVID-19. TCRdb keeps only in-frame clones here, not all; method: immunoSEQ multiplex PCR. The data hold around 390,000 clones, with around 87% observed a single time. The sample taken for sequencing was PBMCs or T cells enriched from blood (not recorded which). Receptor source: a woman in her fifties or sixties who had recovered from COVID-19. The CDR3 runs from the conserved cysteine through the conserved F or W. The D gene is left open where the match is weak. The size entry is marked missing in some rows and otherwise reads once, few, many or a size class.

D	V	J	size	DNA	CDR3
-	TRBV6-5	TRBJ1-6	-	TGTGCCAGCAGCCCCTACGGGATTGGATCACCCCTCCACTTT	CASSPYGIGSPLHF
-	TRBV7-9	TRBJ1-3	-	TGTGCCAGCAGCTTAATACAGCTGGGAAACACCATATATTTT	CASSLIQLGNTIYF
TRBD1	TRBV7-9	TRBJ1-1	-	TGTGCCAGCAGCGAGACGACAGGGTTCATTGAAGCTTTCTTT	CASSETTGFIEAFF
-	TRBV6-5	TRBJ1-2	-	TGTGCCAGCAGTTCCCTACGGTATGGCTACACCTTC	CASSSLRYGYTF
-	TRBV7-9	TRBJ1-3	-	TGTGCCAGCAGCTCAGGGAGGGGAAACACCATATATTTT	CASSSGRGNTIYF
-	TRBV12-5	TRBJ1-1	-	TGTGCTAGTGGCGGGGAACAGAACACTGAAGCTTTCTTT	CASGGEQNTEAFF
TRBD1	TRBV30	TRBJ2-5	-	TGTGCCTGGAGTATAGGGACAGAAGAGACCCAGTACTTC	CAWSIGTEETQYF
-	TRBV19	TRBJ1-3	-	TGTGCCAGTACCGACAGGAGCTCTGGAAACACCATATATTTT	CASTDRSSGNTIYF
TRBD1	TRBV10-3	TRBJ2-6	-	TGTGCCATCAGTGAGACAGGACAGGGGCTGGGATTGTCTGGGGCCAACGTCCTGACTTTC	CAISETGQGLGLSGANVLTF
TRBD1	TRBV27	TRBJ1-1	-	TGTGCCAGCAGTCCCCGGGACAGGGGATGGACTGAAGCTTTCTTT	CASSPRDRGWTEAFF
TRBD1	TRBV2	TRBJ1-1	-	TGTGCCAGCAAGGGGACAGGGCCGACTGAAGCTTTCTTT	CASKGTGPTEAFF
TRBD1	TRBV6-5	TRBJ1-6	-	TGTGCCAGCAGTTTCGACAGGGGAGGATCACCCCTCCACTTT	CASSFDRGGSPLHF
TRBD2	TRBV3-1/TRBV3-2	TRBJ2-1	-	TGTGCCAGCAGCCCCCGGGAGGACAATGAGCAGTTCTTC	CASSPREDNEQFF
TRBD2	TRBV2	TRBJ2-3	-	TGTGCCAGCAGTGTCGATAGCGGGGGGGCATCAGATACGCAGTATTTT	CASSVDSGGASDTQYF
-	TRBV7-6	TRBJ2-7	-	TGTGCCAGCAGCTTAGAGGGGTTATCCTCCTACGAGCAGTACTTC	CASSLEGLSSYEQYF
TRBD2	TRBV28	TRBJ2-5	once	TGTGCCAGCAGCCCAGGGACTAGCGGGGGTCGAGAGACCCAGTACTTC	CASSPGTSGGRETQYF
TRBD1	TRBV7-3	TRBJ2-2	-	TGTGCCAGCAGCTTTGGGACAGGGGCTAACACCGGGGAGCTGTTTTTT	CASSFGTGANTGELFF
TRBD1	TRBV2	TRBJ1-4	-	TGTGCCAGCAGCTCCCAGACAGGGGTAAATGAAAAACTGTTTTTT	CASSSQTGVNEKLFF
TRBD2	TRBV7-2	TRBJ2-3	-	TGTGCCAGCAGCTTAGGACTAGCGGGTTCAGATACGCAGTATTTT	CASSLGLAGSDTQYF
-	TRBV5-6	TRBJ1-1	-	TGTGCCAGCAGCTTCGGGACAAAAAATTTGGGTCACACTGAAGCTTTCTTT	CASSFGTKNLGHTEAFF
-	TRBV11-3	TRBJ2-3	-	TGTGCCAGCAGCTTTGTAAACACAGATACGCAGTATTTT	CASSFVNTDTQYF
TRBD1	TRBV18	TRBJ2-2	once	TGTGCCAGCTCCTCCGTCGGACAGGGGGTTCGAGTCGGGGAGCTGTTTTTT	CASSSVGQGVRVGELFF
-	TRBV4-1	TRBJ1-4	-	TGCGCCAGCAGCCAAGAAATGGCGCGGTTGAGTGAAAAACTGTTTTTT	CASSQEMARLSEKLFF
TRBD1	TRBV10-3	TRBJ2-3	-	TGTGCCATCAGTTCCGACAGGGGTGGAGATACGCAGTATTTT	CAISSDRGGDTQYF
-	TRBV5-1	TRBJ1-1	-	TGCGCCAGCAGCTACGGGAACACTGAAGCTTTCTTT	CASSYGNTEAFF
-	TRBV4-3	TRBJ1-2	once	TGCGCCAGCAGCCAAGGCCAGGGAGGAAGTTACACCTTC	CASSQGQGGSYTF
-	TRBV7-8	TRBJ1-5	-	TGTGCCAGCAGCTTATCCGGACAGAGCCAGCATTTT	CASSLSGQSQHF
-	TRBV29-1	TRBJ2-5	-	TGCAGCGGGGAACAGGGTTTTGAGACCCAGTACTTC	CSGEQGFETQYF
-	TRBV4-3	TRBJ1-5	-	TGCGCCAGCAGCCAAGAGTTCAGGGTCGGCTATCAGCCCCAGCATTTT	CASSQEFRVGYQPQHF
TRBD1	TRBV4-1	TRBJ2-7	-	TGCGCCAGCAGCCAAACTATGATAGGACAGGGAACCTACGAGCAGTACTTC	CASSQTMIGQGTYEQYF
-	TRBV4-1	TRBJ1-3	-	TGCGCCAGCAGCCAAGATCGTAGCTCTGGAAACACCATATATTTT	CASSQDRSSGNTIYF
-	TRBV2	TRBJ1-1	-	TGTGCCAGCAGCTTAATGTGGTCGGTGGTTGAAGCTTTCTTT	CASSLMWSVVEAFF
TRBD2	TRBV7-9	TRBJ2-1	-	TGTGCCAGCAGCCCCCGCGGGGGGGGGATAAATGAGCAGTTCTTC	CASSPRGGGINEQFF
TRBD2	TRBV9	TRBJ2-5	-	TGTGCCAGCAGCGTAGCGGGGGGGTATTTGGAGACCCAGTACTTC	CASSVAGGYLETQYF
TRBD1	TRBV19	TRBJ1-2	-	TGTGCCAGTAGTAGGGGGACAGCTGATAACTATGGCTACACCTTC	CASSRGTADNYGYTF
-	TRBV19	TRBJ1-4	-	TGTGCCAGTAGAGCGGTGGGTAATGAAAAACTGTTTTTT	CASRAVGNEKLFF
-	TRBV29-1	TRBJ1-2	-	TGCAGCGTTGACCAGGGGACCTATGGCTACACCTTC	CSVDQGTYGYTF
TRBD1	TRBV5-1	TRBJ1-2	-	TGCGCCAGCAGCTTGGGACAGGGGGATGGCTACACCTTC	CASSLGQGDGYTF
-	TRBV6-5	TRBJ1-2	-	TGTGCCAGCAGTTACACGGCAGGGGCTTATTATGGCTACACCTTC	CASSYTAGAYYGYTF
-	TRBV12-3/TRBV12-4	TRBJ2-1	-	TGTGCCAGCAGTGTGCAGGGGAATGAGCAGTTCTTC	CASSVQGNEQFF
TRBD1	TRBV12-5	TRBJ2-1	-	TGTGCTAGTGAAATAAGCGTTGGGACAGCTCACAATGAGCAGTTCTTC	CASEISVGTAHNEQFF
-	TRBV5-1	TRBJ1-2	once	TGCGCCAGCAGCTTGGAGGCAGGGAATGGCTACACCTTC	CASSLEAGNGYTF
-	TRBV29-1	TRBJ1-2	-	TGCAGCGTTGAAGGGTCGCGGGGCTACACCTTC	CSVEGSRGYTF
TRBD2	TRBV7-2	TRBJ2-3	-	TGTGCCAGCAGCTCCCTCGGACTAGCGGCTAGCACAGATACGCAGTATTTT	CASSSLGLAASTDTQYF
-	TRBV29-1	TRBJ1-1	-	TGCAGCGTTGATTCTACGGACACTGAAGCTTTCTTT	CSVDSTDTEAFF
TRBD1	TRBV2	TRBJ1-6	-	TGTGCCAGCAGCGAAGACAGGGGTGGCTCACCCCTCCACTTT	CASSEDRGGSPLHF